These 30 T cell receptor beta chains came from one sample sequenced in a study of cytotoxic CD8 clonotypes in ibrutinib-treated CLL. TCRdb's copy holds only in-frame clones and misses some; the assay was immunoSEQ multiplex PCR. The sample contains roughly 180,000 clones, around 70% of which appear only once. This specimen was PBMCs, taken after 24 months of ibrutinib treatment. These receptors were taken from a human donor with chronic lymphocytic leukemia.

V gene TRBV10-3 combines with J gene TRBJ1-1, with a weak D call TRBD1 (6 bases). Germline assignment: CDR1 ENHRY and CDR2 SYGVKD. Trimming took off 3 bases at V and 11 bases at J, with 16 bases between the two ends. The length of the CDR3 is 13 residues. CDR3 region: CAISDQGRFGAFF. DNA for the CDR3: TGTGCCATCAGTGATCAGGGGAGATTTGGGGCTTTCTTT.

The chain is built from TRBV29-1 and TRBJ2-1, with 11 bases matching TRBD2. The length of the CDR3 is 13 residues. The V and J ends lost 5 bases and 10 bases, in that order; junction bases with no gene match: 7. Germline-derived CDR1 and CDR2 are SQVTM and ANQGSEA. CDR3 sequence reads: CSVLTSGRSEQFF. The CDR3 DNA sequence: TGCAGCGTTCTCACTAGCGGGAGAAGCGAGCAGTTCTTC.

This clone was picked up a small number of times. V and J are TRBV7-6 and TRBJ2-1, with 14 bases matching TRBD2. The CDR3 has 18 amino acids. Per germline, CDR1 SGHVS and CDR2 FNYEAQ. The V segment lost 1 base and the J segment 7 bases; nucleotides outside the gene matches: 9. CDR3 loop: CASSLGLAGGPLGNEQFF. CDR3 bases: TGTGCCAGCAGCTTAGGACTAGCGGGAGGGCCTCTTGGGAATGAGCAGTTCTTC.

V usage is TRBV7-2 and J usage is TRBJ2-1; no clear D. There are 12 residues in the CDR3. The V gene lost 4 bases and the J gene lost 6 bases, with 7 bases spanning the gap. The germline V gene has CDR1 SGHTA and CDR2 FQGNSA. This chain's CDR3 is CASSYLGNEQFF. The CDR3 DNA follows: TGTGCCAGCAGCTACCTTGGCAATGAGCAGTTCTTC.

This clone was seen a single time. This sequence joins TRBV5-1 and TRBJ2-2, with D uncertain. V lost 0 bases to trimming and J lost 7 bases, with 10 bases between them. The CDR3 is made up of 14 amino acids. In germline, CDR1 is SGHRS, CDR2 YFSETQ. CDR3 DNA: TGCGCCAGCAGCTTGGCTCGTAAGGTCGGGGAGCTGTTTTTT. It yields the protein CASSLARKVGELFF.

This sequence joins TRBV28 and TRBJ1-2; 8 nucleotides agree with TRBD1. Looked up from germline, CDR1 is MDHEN and CDR2 is SYDVKM. The CDR3 contains 14 residues. V shed 4 bases and J 5 bases; nucleotides not matched to a gene: 6. CDR3 sequence (DNA): TGTGCCAGCAGTTCCACAGGGGGAGGGTATGGCTACACCTTC. It specifies CASSSTGGGYGYTF.

The chain has TRBV7-9 and TRBJ2-2; 8 nucleotides line up with TRBD1. This CDR3 spans 17 amino acids. V shed 5 bases, J shed 4 bases, and the junction held 12 bases outside the gene matches. Germline CDR1 reads SEHNR; CDR2 reads FQNEAQ (reference sequence). The CDR3 DNA reads as TGTGCCAGCAGCCTTAAATCGACAGGGGATTCCACCGGGGAGCTGTTTTTT. Translation: CASSLKSTGDSTGELFF. The full variable domain, in which reference TRBV7-9 and TRBJ2-2 provide the parts outside the CDR3, is DTGVSQNPRHKITKRGQNVTFRCDPISEHNRLYWYRQTLGQGPEFLTYFQNEAQLEKSRLLSDRFSAERPKGSFSTLEIQRTEQGDSAMYLCASSLKSTGDSTGELFFGEGSRLTVL.

This clone has a single count. The genes are TRBV7-9 and TRBJ1-2; tentatively, D is TRBD1 (5 bases). The CDR3 runs 13 residues. Germline lookup yields CDR1 SEHNR and CDR2 FQNEAQ (reference sequence). V dropped 5 bases and J dropped 13 bases, with 20 bases sitting between them. The CDR3 loop is CASSDSPRIGFTF. DNA of the CDR3: TGTGCCAGCAGCGACAGTCCCCGGATTGGTTTCACCTTC.

This clone appeared a single time. The V call is TRBV30, the J call TRBJ2-1, with D unresolved. The CDR3 has 14 residues. Trimming took 4 bases from V and 6 from J, leaving 16 bases between them. CDR1 GTSNPN and CDR2 SVGIG come from the germline V gene (reference sequence). Here the CDR3 DNA reads TGTGCCTGGATGGGTTCGTCGCCGGTCAATGAGCAGTTCTTC. Translation gives CAWMGSSPVNEQFF.

This clone has a handful of counts. The chain carries TRBV19 and TRBJ1-5; no definite D call. Germline lookup yields CDR1 LNHDA and CDR2 SQIVND (reference sequence). V dropped 1 base and J dropped 0 bases, with 4 bases sitting between them. The CDR3 totals 14 residues. The CDR3 coding sequence is TGTGCCAGTAGTATAGCTAATAGCAATCAGCCCCAGCATTTT. Its translation: CASSIANSNQPQHF.

The chain employs TRBV21-1 and TRBJ2-1; the D segment call TRBD2 is taken from the table without a DNA check. TRBV21-1 is tagged as a pseudogene. The CDR3 length is 19 residues. CDR3 region: CASSKAIPTAGGSYNEQFF. The DNA for the CDR3 is TGTGCCAGCAGCAAAGCGATCCCTACGGCGGGAGGTTCCTACAATGAGCAGTTCTTC.

J is TRBJ2-7 and V is TRBV5-6; TRBD2 matches 12 bases. The trim removed 4 bases at V and 1 base at J, leaving 3 bases unmatched. The CDR3 consists of 15 residues. In germline, CDR1 is SGHDT, CDR2 YYEEEE. DNA for the CDR3: TGTGCCAGCAGCCTCGGGACTAGCGGGTCCTACGAGCAGTACTTC. Translated, it gives CASSLGTSGSYEQYF.

This CDR3 reads CAWSGGTIGNQPQHF. CDR3 coding DNA: TGTGCCTGGAGTGGGGGGACCATTGGGAATCAGCCCCAGCATTTT. V and J are TRBV30 and TRBJ1-5, with D possibly being TRBD1 (5 bases). The CDR3 extends over 15 amino acids. Germline values: CDR1 GTSNPN, CDR2 SVGIG (reference sequence). V was clipped by 1 base and J by 4 bases, with 14 bases between them.

This clone was found a few times. The chain uses TRBV5-4 and TRBJ2-1; D gene unclear. The CDR3 is made up of 14 amino acids. V lost 5 bases and J lost 2, with 11 bases in between. The germline CDR1 and CDR2 sequences are SGHNT and YYREEE (reference sequence). Here the CDR3 reads CASSGLGPYNEQFF. As DNA, the CDR3 is TGTGCCAGCAGTGGGCTAGGTCCCTACAATGAGCAGTTCTTC.

The V and J genes are TRBV19 and TRBJ1-2; no definite D call. This CDR3 has 15 residues. Trimming stripped 3 bases from V and 8 bases from J, with 19 bases between. CDR1 is LNHDA and CDR2 is SQIVND in the germline V gene (reference sequence). CDR3 sequence reads: CASSIRVEGLLGYTF. In nucleotides, the CDR3 is TGTGCCAGTAGTATCCGAGTTGAGGGATTACTGGGCTACACCTTC. Looking up the rest from reference TRBV19 and TRBJ1-2 gives the full variable domain: DGGITQSPKYLFRKEGQNVTLSCEQNLNHDAMYWYRQDPGQGLRLIYYSQIVNDFQKGDIAEGYSVSREKKESFPLTVTSAQKNPTAFYLCASSIRVEGLLGYTFGSGTRLTVV.

V is TRBV6-1 and J is TRBJ2-5; maybe TRBD2 (6 bases). Trimming took off 7 bases at V and 7 bases at J, with 16 bases between the two ends. Germline CDR1 MNHNS, CDR2 SASEGT. The CDR3 runs to 13 residues. The CDR3 sequence is CASTDTGVGTQYF. The CDR3 coding sequence is TGTGCCAGCACCGACACGGGGGTTGGGACCCAGTACTTC.

This clone has more than one count but fewer than ten. The J gene is TRBJ2-7, the V gene TRBV27; D may be TRBD1 (5 bases). Per the germline V gene, CDR1 is MNHEY and CDR2 is SMNVEV (reference sequence). Trimming left V 5 bases short and J 3 bases short, with 11 bases between. The CDR3 sequence is 13 residues long. This chain's CDR3 is CASSVRQNYEQYF. Written as DNA, the CDR3 is TGTGCCAGCAGTGTAAGACAGAACTACGAGCAGTACTTC.

This clone appeared a single time. This rearrangement joins TRBV4-3 to TRBJ2-1, with 9 nucleotides matching TRBD1. The CDR3 contains 17 residues. CDR1 and CDR2 (germline): LGHNA, YSLEER. V lost 0 bases, J lost 4 bases, and 7 bases stayed unmatched. The CDR3 sequence: CASSQDVRDRAYNEQFF. DNA for the CDR3: TGCGCCAGCAGCCAAGATGTGCGGGACAGGGCTTACAATGAGCAGTTCTTC.

The chain employs TRBV28 and TRBJ2-1, with 11 bases lining up with TRBD2. This CDR3 spans 16 amino acids. After removal of 5 bases from V and 7 bases from J, the junction contained 10 bases not matched to a gene. CDR1 and CDR2 (germline): MDHEN, SYDVKM. The CDR3 nucleotides read TGTGCCAGCAGTAGGGGGTGGATAGCGGGAGGGAATGAGCAGTTCTTC. This encodes CASSRGWIAGGNEQFF. The variable domain in full, completed from reference TRBV28 and TRBJ2-1, reads DVKVTQSSRYLVKRTGEKVFLECVQDMDHENMFWYRQDPGLGLRLIYFSYDVKMKEKGDIPEGYSVSREKKERFSLILESASTNQTSMYLCASSRGWIAGGNEQFFGPGTRLTVL.

The CDR3 region has the DNA TGTGCCTGGAGTATGAGTTCCTACGAGCAGTACTTC. Amino acid sequence: CAWSMSSYEQYF. V gene TRBV30 combines with J gene TRBJ2-7; D is unclear. The V end lost 2 bases, the J end lost 1 base, and 6 bases lay between the germline ends. This CDR3 region has 12 residues. The germline V gene encodes CDR1 GTSNPN and CDR2 SVGIG (reference sequence).

The chain recombines TRBV30 with TRBJ1-5; D might be TRBD1 (5 bases). V was shortened by 7 bases and J by 0 bases, with 13 bases between the two germline ends. This CDR3 has 14 amino acids. Germline CDR1 reads GTSNPN; CDR2 reads SVGIG (reference sequence). The CDR3 DNA sequence: TGTGCCTACCTGACAGCAAATAGCAATCAGCCCCAGCATTTT. This translates into CAYLTANSNQPQHF.

V is TRBV6-5 and J is TRBJ1-2; D ambiguous. Germline V CDR1 and CDR2: MNHEY, SVGAGI. The V end was cut by 2 bases, the J end by 3 bases, with 13 bases between. The CDR3 runs to 15 residues. CDR3 DNA: TGTGCCAGCAGTTACGGGCAGCCCGATGACTATGGCTACACCTTC. It yields the protein CASSYGQPDDYGYTF.

This clone was picked up one time. This sequence joins TRBV18 and TRBJ1-2, with a possible D match to TRBD1 (5 bases). The germline V gene has CDR1 KGHSH and CDR2 LQKENI. The CDR3 consists of 14 residues. V lost 2 bases and J 3 bases, leaving 10 bases between the germline ends. The CDR3 coding sequence is TGTGCCAGCTCACCATCAAGACAGTACTATGGCTACACCTTC. As protein: CASSPSRQYYGYTF.

This clone appeared a single time. This chain links TRBV9 with TRBJ2-1, with 8 bases aligning to TRBD2. Germline CDR1 is SGDLS and CDR2 is YYNGEE. The length of the CDR3 is 17 residues. With 0 bases clipped from V and 2 bases from J, the junction kept 7 bases outside the gene matches. In DNA, the CDR3 is TGTGCCAGCAGCGTAGGCGTTAGCGGGAAACCCTACAATGAGCAGTTCTTC. It encodes CASSVGVSGKPYNEQFF.

This clone was recorded a few times. CDR3 sequence reads: CASSLQVRSDTGELFF. CDR3 nucleotide sequence: TGTGCCAGCAGCTTACAGGTCCGATCGGACACCGGGGAGCTGTTTTTT. The V gene is TRBV7-3, the J gene TRBJ2-2; no clear D gene. Germline loops: CDR1 SGHTA, CDR2 FQGTGA. The CDR3 runs 16 residues. Trimming shortened V by 2 bases and J by 3 bases, and 13 bases separated the two germline ends.

CDR3 nucleotides: TGCGCCAGCAGCCAAGGCTTGTTAGCGGGAGGGGAAGAGACCCAGTACTTC. It codes for CASSQGLLAGGEETQYF. V and J are TRBV4-3 and TRBJ2-5, with TRBD2 matching 11 bases. The CDR3 sequence is 17 residues long. Germline V gives CDR1 LGHNA, CDR2 YSLEER. Germline trimming cut 1 base from V and 3 bases from J; bases unmatched to any gene: 7.

This chain joins TRBV28 and TRBJ2-5, with TRBD1 identical over 8 bases. Germline lookup yields CDR1 MDHEN and CDR2 SYDVKM. There are 13 residues in the CDR3. Trimming cost V 8 bases and J 5 bases; bases outside gene matches: 7. This chain's CDR3 is CASHDTGGETQYF. DNA for the CDR3: TGTGCCAGCCACGATACAGGGGGGGAGACCCAGTACTTC.

The gene calls are TRBV5-5 and TRBJ2-5; unclear D gene. The CDR3 runs 12 residues. In germline, CDR1 is SGHKS, CDR2 YYEKEE (reference sequence). Trimming removed 4 bases at V and 2 bases at J, with 6 bases between. The CDR3 region is CASSASQETQYF. CDR3 nucleotides: TGTGCCAGCAGCGCTTCACAAGAGACCCAGTACTTC.

This chain uses TRBV6-6 with TRBJ2-5, with a possible D match to TRBD1 (5 bases). The CDR3 runs 15 residues. The V end was cut by 0 bases, the J end by 5 bases, with 13 bases between. From germline, CDR1 is MNHNY and CDR2 SVGAGI (reference sequence). In DNA form, the CDR3 reads TGTGCCAGCAGTTACTCCACCCAGGCAGGGGAGACCCAGTACTTC. The encoded protein is CASSYSTQAGETQYF.

The chain couples TRBV6-4 to TRBJ1-5; D not resolved. Germline V CDR1 and CDR2: MRHNA, SNTAGT. This CDR3 spans 13 amino acids. Between the trimmed V and J ends, which lost 5 bases and 7 bases, there was a span of 12 bases. This CDR3 reads CASSWEYGQPQHF. The DNA of the CDR3 is TGTGCCAGCAGTTGGGAGTACGGGCAGCCCCAGCATTTT.